This TCR beta chain stems from a study of blood T cell repertoires in COVID-19. Germline V gene sequence: CDR1 KGHSH, CDR2 LQKENI. The CDR3 spans 16 residues. The germline V and J ends were trimmed by 0 bases and 4 bases, with 15 bases remaining between them. Data came from immunoSEQ multiplex PCR; TCRdb stores just in-frame clones and leaves some out. Among around 300,000 clones listed, over 80% were seen once. The sequenced sample was PBMCs or T cells enriched from blood (not recorded which). The rearrangement joins TRBV18 to TRBJ2-5, with a weak D call TRBD1 (5 bases). The TCR sequence derives from a man aged 25 to 45 who had recovered from COVID-19. The CDR3 bases are TGTGCCAGCTCACCACCGCAGGGAAACCGGGCAGAGACCCAGTACTTC. Protein: CASSPPQGNRAETQYF.